The 19 T cell receptor beta chains below all came from one sample that was sequenced in a study of blood T cell repertoires in COVID-19. Method: immunoSEQ multiplex PCR; TCRdb's copy keeps in-frame clones and lacks some. Among 200,000 to 250,000 clones listed, 83% were seen once. Input material: peripheral blood. All receptors come from a woman aged 25 to 39 with COVID-19, enrolled during active disease.

This CDR3 reads CASSETERELYNEQFF. The DNA for the CDR3 is TGTGCCAGCAGTGAAACGGAACGGGAGTTGTACAATGAGCAGTTCTTC. This rearrangement joins TRBV6-1 to TRBJ2-1; D is perhaps TRBD2 (6 bases). With 2 bases removed from V and 4 bases from J, the gap between germline ends came to 15 bases. Germline V gene data show CDR1 as MNHNS and CDR2 as SASEGT. The CDR3 runs to 16 residues.

This clone was observed a single time. This chain uses TRBV6-5 with TRBJ2-3; 8 bases align to TRBD1. The V and J ends lost 6 bases and 1 base, in that order; junction bases with no gene match: 3. The CDR3 length is 14 residues. Germline V CDR1 and CDR2: MNHEY, SVGAGI. CDR3 DNA: TGTGCCAGCAGGCCGGACAGGGGCACAGATACGCAGTATTTT. This codes for CASRPDRGTDTQYF.

The rearrangement joins TRBV3-1 (or the pseudogene TRBV3-2) to TRBJ2-7; 8 bases are shared with TRBD1. CDR1 and CDR2 (germline): LGHDT, YNNKEL (reference sequence). This CDR3 region has 14 residues. J lost 9 bases, V lost 6 bases, and 13 bases had no gene match. DNA of the CDR3: TGTGCCAGCAGGTACGGGACAGGCGAACGAGGGCAGTACTTC. It yields the protein CASRYGTGERGQYF.

The chain carries TRBV3-1 (or the pseudogene TRBV3-2) and TRBJ2-1; 11 bases line up with TRBD2. Germline trimming cut 1 base from V and 6 bases from J; bases unmatched to any gene: 8. This CDR3 region has 17 residues. The V gene's germline CDR1 is LGHDT and CDR2 YNNKEL (reference sequence). The DNA of the CDR3 is TGTGCCAGCAGCCAAGTCTTACTAGCGGGAGTTGCCAATGAGCAGTTCTTC. It encodes CASSQVLLAGVANEQFF.

The chain links TRBV29-1 to TRBJ1-2, with a tentative D call TRBD1 (6 bases). The germline V gene encodes CDR1 SQVTM and CDR2 ANQGSEA. This CDR3 region has 12 residues. Deletions cut 6 bases from V and 8 bases from J, with 16 bases between. The CDR3: CSVITGPPGYTF. The CDR3, as DNA: TGCAGCGTCATTACAGGGCCCCCGGGCTACACCTTC.

The J gene is TRBJ2-5, the V gene TRBV6-6; D is unresolved. The CDR3 has 12 residues. V was clipped by 6 bases and J by 4 bases, with 9 bases between them. Germline lookup yields CDR1 MNHNY and CDR2 SVGAGI (reference sequence). DNA for the CDR3: TGTGCCAGCAGCCCTATGAGAGAGACCCAGTACTTC. It is translated as CASSPMRETQYF.

This chain connects TRBV12-2 to TRBJ2-7; the DNA was not used to check the table's D call, TRBD1. TRBV12-2 is a pseudogene. This CDR3 is built from 21 residues. The CDR3 loop is CASRLAGACETPGCPTYEQYF. In DNA form, the CDR3 reads TGTGCAAGTCGCTTAGCGGGGGCGTGCGAGACACCGGGTTGCCCCACCTACGAGCAGTACTTC.

The rearrangement links TRBV27 to TRBJ2-7; no reliable D call. Germline V gene data show CDR1 as MNHEY and CDR2 as SMNVEV (reference sequence). This CDR3 contains 13 residues. V shed 6 bases and J shed 0 bases, with 9 bases lying between them. Written as DNA, the CDR3 is TGTGCCAGCAGCCCCGAGATCTCCTACGAGCAGTACTTC. Translated: CASSPEISYEQYF.

This rearrangement joins TRBV6-5 to TRBJ1-1; D is unclear. Germline V lookup: CDR1 MNHEY, CDR2 SVGAGI. V lost 8 bases and J lost 12, with 16 bases in between. The CDR3 runs to 11 residues. This CDR3 is CASGSGSRPFF. CDR3 sequence (DNA): TGTGCCAGCGGCAGCGGATCTCGGCCTTTCTTT.

This clone was seen a handful of times. The chain's CDR3 is CASSRDRSDSPLHF. DNA for the CDR3: TGTGCCAGCAGTCGGGACAGGAGTGATTCACCCCTCCACTTT. This rearrangement joins TRBV28 to TRBJ1-6; TRBD1 matches 8 bases. CDR3 size: 14 residues. Germline values: CDR1 MDHEN, CDR2 SYDVKM. Germline trimming cut 5 bases from V and 8 bases from J; bases unmatched to any gene: 5.

The rearrangement uses TRBV27 and TRBJ1-4; the D is unclear. V was pared by 5 bases and J by 10 bases, with 11 bases between. CDR1 is MNHEY and CDR2 is SMNVEV in the germline V gene (reference sequence). CDR3 length: 12 amino acids. The CDR3 DNA is TGTGCCAGCAGTCCGAACGCCGGAAAACTGTTTTTT. This gives the protein CASSPNAGKLFF.

The CDR3 DNA follows: TGTGCCAGCAGCTTGGGGCTAGAGGGTGAGCAGTTCTTC. It translates to CASSLGLEGEQFF. The chain couples TRBV5-5 to TRBJ2-1; D might be TRBD2 (5 bases). V was pared by 0 bases and J by 9 bases, with 10 bases between. The CDR3 covers 13 residues. From germline, CDR1 is SGHKS and CDR2 YYEKEE (reference sequence).

This chain joins TRBV7-9 and TRBJ2-7, with D maybe TRBD2 (6 bases). In germline, CDR1 is SEHNR, CDR2 FQNEAQ (reference sequence). Trimming removed 5 bases from V and 5 bases from J, with 16 bases in between. CDR3 size: 14 residues. Here the CDR3 DNA reads TGTGCCAGCAGCCCAGGACTATTAAGCCACGAGCAGTACTTC. Translation: CASSPGLLSHEQYF.

This chain uses TRBV19 with TRBJ2-1; the match to TRBD1 covers 7 bases. V shed 5 bases, J shed 5 bases, and the junction held 6 bases outside the gene matches. The CDR3 contains 14 residues. Germline CDR1 LNHDA, CDR2 SQIVND (reference sequence). The CDR3 DNA is TGTGCCAGTAGTTCGTACAGGGGAGACAATGAGCAGTTCTTC. This gives the protein CASSSYRGDNEQFF.

This clone was recorded a few times. CDR3 loop: CASSFRGRNGELFF. CDR3 DNA: TGTGCCAGCAGCTTCAGGGGTAGGAACGGGGAGCTGTTTTTT. This chain uses TRBV2 with TRBJ2-2, with D tentatively TRBD1 (6 bases). Germline-derived CDR1 and CDR2 are SNHLY and FYNNEI. The CDR3 spans 14 residues. Trimming removed 6 bases at V and 7 bases at J, with 15 bases between.

The chain combines TRBV7-2 with TRBJ1-4, with D tentatively TRBD1 (5 bases). The CDR3 length is 16 residues. With 3 bases removed from V and 0 bases from J, the gap between germline ends came to 11 bases. Germline-derived CDR1 and CDR2 are SGHTA and FQGNSA. The CDR3 coding sequence is TGTGCCAGCAGCTTTATTCCGGGGGCAACTAATGAAAAACTGTTTTTT. The encoded protein is CASSFIPGATNEKLFF.

V and J are TRBV18 and TRBJ2-2, with TRBD1 identical over 7 bases. This CDR3 is built from 16 residues. The germline CDR1 and CDR2 sequences are KGHSH and LQKENI. The trim removed 1 base at V and 3 bases at J, leaving 5 bases unmatched. CDR3 coding DNA: TGTGCCAGCTCACCACGAACCGGGACAGACACCGGGGAGCTGTTTTTT. It codes for CASSPRTGTDTGELFF.

The chain has TRBV9 and TRBJ1-3; weak D call: TRBD1 (5 bases). This CDR3 has 14 residues. V was trimmed by 3 bases and J by 4 bases, leaving 11 bases between them. Germline-derived CDR1 and CDR2 are SGDLS and YYNGEE. For the CDR3, the DNA is TGTGCCAGCAGCGCAGACAGTTCGGGAAACACCATATATTTT. Amino acids: CASSADSSGNTIYF.

The CDR3 region is CASSYLGLAAYNEQFF. DNA of the CDR3: TGTGCCAGCAGTTACCTCGGTCTAGCGGCCTACAATGAGCAGTTCTTC. This chain connects TRBV6-2 or TRBV6-3 to TRBJ2-1; 7 bases line up with TRBD2. The junction had 6 bases not matched to a gene; V was cut back by 2 bases and J by 2 bases. The CDR3 runs to 16 residues. Germline V gene data show CDR1 as MNHEY and CDR2 as SVGEGT.